This is a list of T cell receptor beta chains from one sample in a study of T cells in Graves' hyperthyroidism and ophthalmopathy. TCRdb independently ran MiXCR on the multiplex PCR reads; one entry per CDR3 protein. Here the sample spans about 680,000 distinct CDR3 sequences, around 40% being singletons. The sample consisted of blood. Receptors were obtained from a woman in her thirties or forties with Graves' hyperthyroidism. The CDR3 runs from the conserved cysteine through the conserved F or W. A D gene is named only where the DNA matches it firmly. Not all rows give a size; the values are once, few, many and, for expanded clones, a class.

j_gene | d_gene | abundance | v_gene | CDR3aa | CDR3nt
TRBJ2-7 | TRBD1 | . | TRBV7-2 | CASSFSLTGAVEQYF | TGTGCCAGCAGTTTTTCACTCACAGGGGCGGTCGAGCAGTACTTC
TRBJ1-4 | . | . | TRBV11-2 | CASSQGGDATNGKLFF | TGTGCCAGCAGCCAAGGAGGAGATGCAACTAATGGAAAACTGTTTTTT
TRBJ1-4 | TRBD1 | many | TRBV2 | CASRGQNEKLFF | TGTGCCAGCAGGGGACAGAATGAAAAACTGTTTTTT
TRBJ1-1 | . | . | TRBV6-6 | CAISDKNTEAFF | TGTGCCATTTCGGACAAGAACACTGAAGCTTTCTTT
TRBJ1-1 | TRBD1 | . | TRBV24-1 | CATSDKRDSHTEAFF | TGTGCCACCAGTGACAAAAGGGACAGCCACACTGAAGCTTTCTTT
TRBJ2-3 | . | . | TRBV29-1 | CSVATEFTDTQYF | TGCAGCGTTGCGACAGAATTCACAGATACGCAGTATTTT
TRBJ2-7 | TRBD2 | once | TRBV20-1 | CSAERTSGSYEQYF | TGCAGTGCCGAGAGGACTAGCGGGTCCTACGAGCAGTACTTC
TRBJ1-4 | . | . | TRBV20-1 | CSALTATNEKLFF | TGCAGTGCTCTGACAGCAACTAATGAAAAACTGTTTTTT
TRBJ2-7 | TRBD2 | few | TRBV5-1 | CASSHAPGGLAFHEQYF | TGCGCCAGCAGCCACGCACCGGGGGGACTAGCTTTCCACGAGCAGTACTTC
TRBJ1-1 | . | few | TRBV28 | CASSGNSNTEAFF | TGTGCCAGCAGCGGCAACTCGAACACTGAAGCTTTCTTT
TRBJ1-6 | TRBD1 | many | TRBV2 | CASSKQGPDNSPLHF | TGTGCCAGCAGCAAACAGGGGCCAGATAATTCACCCCTCCACTTT
TRBJ1-1 | TRBD1 | . | TRBV6-2/TRBV6-3 | CVSSYPGGFAEAFF | TGTGTCAGCAGTTACCCAGGGGGCTTCGCTGAGGCTTTCTTT
TRBJ1-1 | . | . | TRBV25-1 | CASSSGSAAEAFF | TGTGCCAGCAGTTCCGGGTCGGCGGCTGAAGCTTTCTTT
TRBJ2-3 | TRBD2 | few | TRBV10-3 | CAISPSGGTDTQYF | TGTGCCATCAGTCCTAGCGGGGGTACAGATACGCAGTATTTT
TRBJ2-5 | . | many | TRBV7-2 | CASSLPTGDRETQYF | TGTGCCAGCAGCTTACCCACAGGAGATAGGGAGACCCAGTACTTC
TRBJ1-1 | TRBD1 | . | TRBV10-3 | CAISPEQGANPEAFF | TGTGCCATCAGTCCAGAACAGGGGGCGAATCCTGAAGCTTTCTTT
TRBJ1-1 | TRBD1 | few | TRBV7-2 | CASSLGQGADTEAFF | TGTGCCAGCAGCCTCGGACAGGGAGCGGACACTGAAGCTTTCTTT
TRBJ2-5 | . | . | TRBV4-2 | CASSQDAVYQETQYF | TGTGCCAGCAGCCAAGATGCGGTTTACCAAGAGACCCAGTACTTC
TRBJ1-2 | TRBD1 | many | TRBV2 | CASTTTGGDGYTF | TGTGCCAGCACCACGACAGGGGGCGATGGCTACACCTTC
TRBJ1-3 | . | . | TRBV10-1 | CASSDTMLDTIYF | TGCGCCAGCAGTGACACGATGTTGGACACCATATATTTT
TRBJ1-2 | . | few | TRBV5-1 | CASSPGRRYGYTF | TGCGCCAGCAGCCCGGGTCGTCGGTATGGCTACACCTTC
TRBJ1-4 | TRBD1 | once | TRBV11-2 | CASSPPTGVEKLFF | TGTGCCAGCAGCCCACCGACAGGGGTTGAAAAACTGTTTTTT
TRBJ2-3 | TRBD2 | . | TRBV5-1 | CASSPSGGMADTQYF | TGTGCCAGCAGCCCCTCGGGGGGAATGGCAGATACGCAGTATTTT
TRBJ2-5 | . | . | TRBV4-3 | CASSQDGETRYF | TGCGCCAGCAGCCAGGACGGAGAGACCCGGTACTTC
TRBJ2-7 | TRBD2 | . | TRBV20-1 | CSALGAGLADPPSYEQYF | TGCAGTGCTCTTGGGGCGGGACTAGCGGACCCGCCGTCCTACGAGCAGTACTTC
TRBJ1-2 | . | many | TRBV5-4 | CASSLVGDRPPGYTF | TGTGCCAGCAGCTTGGTCGGAGACAGGCCACCCGGCTACACCTTC
TRBJ2-7 | . | once | TRBV4-3 | CASSPQEPYEQYF | TGCGCCAGCAGCCCCCAGGAGCCCTACGAGCAGTACTTC
TRBJ2-5 | . | . | TRBV4-1 | CASSQDIQRKETQYF | TGCGCCAGCAGCCAAGACATACAGAGGAAAGAGACCCAGTACTTC
TRBJ2-2 | . | once | TRBV7-2 | CASSIEAPTTGELFF | TGTGCCAGTAGTATAGAGGCTCCTACCACCGGGGAGCTGTTTTTT
TRBJ2-5 | . | many | TRBV20-1 | CSARGASAQGTQYF | TGCAGTGCTAGAGGGGCTAGCGCTCAAGGGACCCAGTACTTC
TRBJ1-2 | TRBD1 | many | TRBV7-2 | CASSIYSGQGSGYTF | TGTGCCAGCAGCATTTACTCGGGACAGGGGAGTGGCTACACCTTC
TRBJ1-2 | . | . | TRBV12-3/TRBV12-4 | CASRGTNANYGYTF | TGTGCCAGCCGGGGGACAAATGCTAACTATGGCTACACCTTC
TRBJ1-2 | . | few | TRBV4-3 | CASSQRHIGGYTF | TGCGCCAGCAGCCAAAGACATATTGGTGGCTACACCTTC
TRBJ1-1 | . | . | TRBV28 | CASSHTNMNTEAFF | TGTGCCAGCAGTCATACGAACATGAACACTGAAGCTTTCTTT
TRBJ2-7 | . | few | TRBV4-1 | CASSQLPESYEQYF | TGCGCCAGCAGCCAACTGCCCGAATCCTACGAGCAGTACTTC
TRBJ1-3 | . | . | TRBV25-1 | CASSLRDVSGNTIYF | TGTGCCAGCTCCCTGCGGGATGTCTCTGGAAACACCATATATTTT
TRBJ2-6 | . | many | TRBV10-3 | CASSFILSGANVLTF | TGTGCCAGCAGCTTTATACTCTCTGGGGCCAACGTCCTGACTTTC
TRBJ2-2 | TRBD1 | few | TRBV6-6 | CASSRDRGDTGELFF | TGTGCCAGCAGTCGGGACAGGGGCGACACCGGGGAGCTGTTTTTT
TRBJ1-3 | . | many | TRBV13 | CASSLNRAAYSGNTIYF | TGTGCCAGCAGCTTAAACAGGGCAGCTTACTCTGGAAACACCATATATTTT
TRBJ1-2 | TRBD1 | many | TRBV9 | CASSVGRGHGDGYTF | TGTGCCAGCAGCGTAGGCAGGGGGCACGGAGATGGCTACACCTTC